This T cell receptor beta chain was obtained from a study of T cells in Graves' hyperthyroidism and ophthalmopathy. Study results and caveats: The authors' 13 V-J model separated ophthalmopathy from stable hyperthyroidism.

This CDR3 region has 11 residues. Trimming cost V 5 bases and J 10 bases, with 9 bases left between them. This clonotype was seen ten or more times. The target antigen is unknown. What was amplified from RNA transcripts were TCR beta CDR3 regions. HTBI primers were the set used in a first-round RT-PCR of the TCR CDR3. TCRdb used MiXCR to reprocess the multiplex PCR reads, holding one entry per CDR3 protein. The sample yields roughly 290,000 distinct CDR3 sequences, roughly 14% seen once. Researchers barred patients who had uncontrolled infection, other autoimmune disease, pregnancy or lactation. Every diagnosis used clinical symptoms, serum thyroxine and TRAb, thyroid ultrasound and orbital computed tomography.

The TCR comes from a woman under 40 with Graves' hyperthyroidism that later progressed to Graves' ophthalmopathy. The chain couples TRBV12-3 or TRBV12-4 to TRBJ2-1; D is undetermined. Sequencing was carried out using blood. CDR3 DNA sequence: TGTGCCAGCAGTCAGGTTAGCGAGCAGTTCTTC. Its translation: CASSQVSEQFF.